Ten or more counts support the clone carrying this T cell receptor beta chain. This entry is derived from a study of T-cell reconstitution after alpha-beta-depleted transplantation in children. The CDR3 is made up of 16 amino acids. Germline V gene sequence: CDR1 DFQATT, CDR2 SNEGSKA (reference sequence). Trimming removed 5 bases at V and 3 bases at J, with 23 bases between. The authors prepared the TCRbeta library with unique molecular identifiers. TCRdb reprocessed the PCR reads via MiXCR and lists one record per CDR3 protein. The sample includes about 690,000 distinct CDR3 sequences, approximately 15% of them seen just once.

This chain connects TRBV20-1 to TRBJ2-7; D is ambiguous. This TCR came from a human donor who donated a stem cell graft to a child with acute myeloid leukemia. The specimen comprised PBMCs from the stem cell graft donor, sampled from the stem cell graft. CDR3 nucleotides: TGCAGTGCTCCCGCTCCTTACCTAGAACGGAGCTACGAGCAGTACTTC. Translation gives CSAPAPYLERSYEQYF.